Listed here are 4 T cell receptor beta chains from one sample, sequenced in a study of T cell responses to AZD1222 COVID-19 vaccine (dated by TCRdb to the early 2020s). Sample time point, as interpreted from the label and publication: baseline before first vaccination. Libraries were built with the immunoSEQ multiplex PCR assay. Held by TCRdb, this immuneACCESS table contains in-frame sequences only and omits some clones. Under half of the omission traces to an unresolved V gene where checked; the cause of the rest is unknown. Recorded for this sample are about 100,000 clones; around nine tenths of them occurred a single time. The leading ten clones occupy approximately 15% of the sample. The material sequenced was peripheral blood, taken on day 0 of AZD1222 vaccination. Receptors were obtained from an adult in good health.

This chain uses TRBV18 with TRBJ2-7; TRBD1 agrees at 9 bases. The germline CDR1 and CDR2 sequences are KGHSH and LQKENI. Trimming took 3 bases from V and 7 from J; bases not matched to a gene: 13. This CDR3 is built from 16 residues. Here the CDR3 reads CASSPTGGVAVLEQYF. For the CDR3, the DNA is TGTGCCAGCTCACCGACAGGGGGTGTCGCCGTTTTGGAGCAGTACTTC.

The rearrangement links TRBV11-3 to TRBJ1-1; 7 nucleotides line up with TRBD1. The CDR3 consists of 13 residues. Per germline, CDR1 SGHNT and CDR2 YENEEA. The J segment lost 3 bases and the V segment lost 5 bases, leaving 3 bases of the junction unmatched. CDR3 in DNA: TGTGCCAGCAGCCAGGGGGTGGACACTGAAGCTTTCTTT. It is translated as CASSQGVDTEAFF.

The chain joins TRBV6-1 to TRBJ1-1; D is undetermined. Germline CDR1 MNHNS, CDR2 SASEGT. The length of the CDR3 is 14 residues. The V gene lost 3 bases and the J gene lost 2 bases, with 10 bases spanning the gap. CDR3 sequence: CASSDHRTNTEAFF. CDR3 nucleotides: TGTGCCAGCAGTGACCACAGAACAAACACTGAAGCTTTCTTT.

The rearrangement joins TRBV28 to TRBJ1-5; unclear D gene. The CDR3 contains 15 residues. Trimming took off 7 bases at V and 2 bases at J, with 15 bases between the two ends. The germline V gene has CDR1 MDHEN and CDR2 SYDVKM. The CDR3 coding sequence is TGTGCCAGCACCCCTAGTTCCCCCGGCAATCAGCCCCAGCATTTT. This codes for CASTPSSPGNQPQHF.